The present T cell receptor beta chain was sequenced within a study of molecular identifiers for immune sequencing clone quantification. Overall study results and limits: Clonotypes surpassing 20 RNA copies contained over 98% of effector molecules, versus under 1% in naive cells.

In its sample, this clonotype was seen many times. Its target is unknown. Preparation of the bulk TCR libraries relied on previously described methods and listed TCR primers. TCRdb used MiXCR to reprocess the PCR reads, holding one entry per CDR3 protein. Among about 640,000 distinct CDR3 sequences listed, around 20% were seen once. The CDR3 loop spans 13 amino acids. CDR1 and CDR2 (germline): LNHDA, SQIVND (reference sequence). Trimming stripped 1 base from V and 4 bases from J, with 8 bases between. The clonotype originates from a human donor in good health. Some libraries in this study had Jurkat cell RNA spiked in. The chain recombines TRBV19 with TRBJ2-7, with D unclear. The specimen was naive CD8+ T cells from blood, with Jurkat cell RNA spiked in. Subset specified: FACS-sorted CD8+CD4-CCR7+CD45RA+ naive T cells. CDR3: CASSIAGGYEQYF. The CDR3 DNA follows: TGTGCCAGTAGTATAGCTGGCGGTTACGAGCAGTACTTC.